This T cell receptor beta chain was captured in a study of blood T cell repertoires in COVID-19. Study-wide background: PBMCs, B-cell-depleted T cells, or T cells were the source of the cDNA or gDNA that made up the material.

Looked up from germline, CDR1 is MNHEY and CDR2 is SVGAGI. This CDR3 contains 14 residues. V gave up 5 bases and J gave up 4 bases; unmatched junction bases: 8. Original methodology: Amplifying reference gene primers gave estimates of nucleated cell counts. Measured with immunoSEQ multiplex PCR; TCRdb has only the in-frame clones, and not every one. V and J calls and clone size follow that table, whereas D and trimming were derived from the DNA. The sample lists approximately 210,000 clones, approximately 94% occurring once. Followed longitudinally, the Seattle patients had been enrolled during active infection.

This TCR came from a man aged 25 to 40 with COVID-19, enrolled during active disease. V and J are TRBV6-5 and TRBJ2-7; TRBD1 matches at 7 bases. The sequenced sample consisted of peripheral blood. CDR3 sequence: CASSTGTEAYEQYF. CDR3 in DNA: TGTGCCAGCAGTACCGGGACAGAGGCTTACGAGCAGTACTTC.